The clone carrying this T cell receptor beta chain was seen just once. Authors' analysis steps: From reference gene primer amplification, estimates of nucleated cell counts were derived. Sequencing was performed with immunoSEQ multiplex PCR; in TCRdb, only in-frame clones are kept and a portion is missing. The DNA gave D and trimming, while V, J and clone size come from that table. The sample has 140,000 or so clones, 78% seen once. This entry is derived from a study of blood T cell repertoires in COVID-19. Study-wide context: The United States, Italy and Spain supplied acute and convalescent COVID-19 samples. T cells, B-cell-depleted T cells, or PBMCs supplied cDNA or gDNA.

The receptor was isolated from a woman aged 55-70 years with acute or convalescent COVID-19. The material sequenced was peripheral blood.

CDR3 sequence: CASSLDLAGETQYF. The CDR3, as DNA: TGCGCCAGCAGCTTGGACCTGGCGGGAGAGACCCAGTACTTC. This chain links TRBV5-1 with TRBJ2-5; D is perhaps TRBD2 (5 bases). The CDR3 sequence is 14 residues long. Between the trimmed V and J ends, which lost 0 bases and 4 bases, there was a span of 10 bases. Germline V gene sequence: CDR1 SGHRS, CDR2 YFSETQ.